The clone carrying this T cell receptor beta chain was seen only once. PCR involved 60 Vbeta and 13 Jbeta primers. Measured with immunoSEQ multiplex PCR; TCRdb has only the in-frame clones, and not every one. The data hold over 250,000 clones, with roughly two thirds observed a single time. This specimen comes from a study of cytomegalovirus exposure and HLA in healthy donors. Sequenced material: PBMCs. This clonotype was sampled from a female donor in good health and CMV-seronegative.

CDR3 in amino acids: CASSETDPYNSPLHF. CDR3 in DNA: TGTGCCAGCAGCGAGACAGATCCCTATAATTCACCCCTCCACTTT. The chain couples TRBV9 to TRBJ1-6, with a possible D match to TRBD1 (5 bases). This CDR3 has 15 amino acids. CDR1 is SGDLS and CDR2 is YYNGEE in the germline V gene. Trimming left V 3 bases short and J 2 bases short, with 9 bases between. Drawing the rest from reference TRBV9 and TRBJ1-6, the complete variable domain is DSGVTQTPKHLITATGQRVTLRCSPRSGDLSVYWYQQSLDQGLQFLIQYYNGEERAKGNILERFSAQQFPDLHSELNLSSLELGDSALYFCASSETDPYNSPLHFGNGTRLTVT.